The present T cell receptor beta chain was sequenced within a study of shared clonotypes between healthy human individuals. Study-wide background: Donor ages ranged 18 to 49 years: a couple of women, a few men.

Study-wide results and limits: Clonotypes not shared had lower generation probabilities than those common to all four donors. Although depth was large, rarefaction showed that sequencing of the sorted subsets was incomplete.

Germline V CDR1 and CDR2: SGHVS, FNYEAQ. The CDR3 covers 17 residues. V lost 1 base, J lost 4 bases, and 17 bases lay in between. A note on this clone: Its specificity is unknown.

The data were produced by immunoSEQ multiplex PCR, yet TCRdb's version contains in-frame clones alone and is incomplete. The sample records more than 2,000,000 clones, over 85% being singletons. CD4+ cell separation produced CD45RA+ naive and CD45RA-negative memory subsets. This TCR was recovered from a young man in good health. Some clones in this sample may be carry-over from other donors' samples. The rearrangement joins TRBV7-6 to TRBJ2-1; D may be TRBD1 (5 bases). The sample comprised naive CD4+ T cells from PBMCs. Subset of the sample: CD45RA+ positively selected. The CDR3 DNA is TGTGCCAGCAGCTTAGTCCGGACATTCGGAGAATACAATGAGCAGTTCTTC. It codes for CASSLVRTFGEYNEQFF.